This note documents a single T cell receptor (beta chain) sequence. Germline V gene data show CDR1 as LNHDA and CDR2 as SQIVND (reference sequence). This CDR3 comprises 17 residues. V lost 4 bases and J 0 bases, leaving 16 bases between the germline ends. In the source study's methods: Researchers report that nucleated cell counts were estimated from reference gene primer amplification. The protocol was immunoSEQ multiplex PCR, while the TCRdb copy is restricted to in-frame clones and leaves out a portion. The D gene and trimming were derived from the DNA, and the V and J assignments and clone size from that table. The table records 250,000 to 350,000 clones, about 91% of them present only once. This entry comes from a study of blood T cell repertoires in COVID-19.

The V and J genes are TRBV19 and TRBJ2-4, with no clear D. Sample: peripheral blood. The sequence was obtained from a woman aged 60-70 years with acute or convalescent COVID-19. The DNA for the CDR3 is TGTGCCAGTAGTACTACCCCCTCAACTCTAGCCAAAAACATTCAGTACTTC. Residues: CASSTTPSTLAKNIQYF.